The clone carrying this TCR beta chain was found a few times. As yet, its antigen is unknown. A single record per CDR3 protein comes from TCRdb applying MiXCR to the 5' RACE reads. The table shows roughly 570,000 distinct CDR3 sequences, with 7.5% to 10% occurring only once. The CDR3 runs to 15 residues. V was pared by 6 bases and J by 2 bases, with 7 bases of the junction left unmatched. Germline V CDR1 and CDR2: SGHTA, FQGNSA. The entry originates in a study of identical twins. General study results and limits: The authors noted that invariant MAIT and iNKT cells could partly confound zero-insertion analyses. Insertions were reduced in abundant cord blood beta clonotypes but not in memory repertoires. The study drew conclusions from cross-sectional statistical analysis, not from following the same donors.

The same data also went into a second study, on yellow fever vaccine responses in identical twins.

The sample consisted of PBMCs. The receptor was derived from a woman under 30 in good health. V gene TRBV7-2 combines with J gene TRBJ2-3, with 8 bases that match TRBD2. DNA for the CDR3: TGTGCCAGCAGGCCGATTAGCGGGAACACAGATACGCAGTATTTT. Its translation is CASRPISGNTDTQYF.